A single sample gave rise to the 8 T cell receptor beta chains below, sequenced in a study of blood T cell repertoires in COVID-19. TCRdb keeps only in-frame clones here, not all; method: immunoSEQ multiplex PCR. This table holds 350,000 or so clones, about 91% found once. Sequencing was done on a sample of peripheral blood. The source is a woman in her 30s with COVID-19, enrolled during active disease.

The rearrangement joins TRBV7-9 to TRBJ1-1; D may be TRBD1 (5 bases). The V gene's germline CDR1 is SEHNR and CDR2 FQNEAQ (reference sequence). The CDR3 is made up of 13 amino acids. V shed 6 bases and J shed 3 bases, with 11 bases lying between them. The CDR3 nucleotides are TGTGCCAGCAGTAAACAGGCCTACACTGAAGCTTTCTTT. Its protein product is CASSKQAYTEAFF. Using reference TRBV7-9 and TRBJ1-1 for the parts outside the CDR3, the full variable domain is DTGVSQNPRHKITKRGQNVTFRCDPISEHNRLYWYRQTLGQGPEFLTYFQNEAQLEKSRLLSDRFSAERPKGSFSTLEIQRTEQGDSAMYLCASSKQAYTEAFFGQGTRLTVV.

This rearrangement joins TRBV2 to TRBJ1-3; no reliable D call. CDR1 SNHLY and CDR2 FYNNEI come from the germline V gene. The CDR3 is 13 amino acids. With 6 bases removed from V and 0 bases from J, the gap between germline ends came to 6 bases. The CDR3 region is CASSLFSGNTIYF. DNA for the CDR3: TGTGCCAGCAGCTTGTTCTCTGGAAACACCATATATTTT.

The CDR3 region has the DNA TGTGCCAGCAGCCAGGGGCCCATCCTAGGCTACACCTTC. Residues: CASSQGPILGYTF. This rearrangement joins TRBV14 to TRBJ1-2; perhaps TRBD1 as D (5 bases). V lost 3 bases to trimming and J lost 8 bases, with 13 bases between them. Germline V gene sequence: CDR1 SGHDN, CDR2 FVKESK. The CDR3 extends over 13 amino acids.

The chain carries TRBV13 and TRBJ2-4, with D tentatively TRBD2 (6 bases). CDR1 PRHDT and CDR2 FYEKMQ come from the germline V gene (reference sequence). Trimming cost V 6 bases and J 8 bases, with 17 bases left between them. The CDR3 runs 14 residues. In nucleotides, the CDR3 is TGTGCCAGCAGTCGCACAAGAAGCGGGTACATTCAGTACTTC. Translation gives CASSRTRSGYIQYF.

J is TRBJ1-2 and V is TRBV27, with a tentative D call TRBD1 (6 bases). Germline assignment: CDR1 MNHEY and CDR2 SMNVEV (reference sequence). This CDR3 comprises 15 residues. The V end was cut by 6 bases, the J end by 2 bases, with 16 bases between. Written as DNA, the CDR3 is TGTGCCAGCAGAGAAGCCGGGACACCCAACTATGGCTACACCTTC. Residues: CASREAGTPNYGYTF.

V and J are TRBV6-5 and TRBJ1-1; 11 nucleotides align to TRBD1. The CDR3 is made up of 14 amino acids. Germline CDR1 is MNHEY and CDR2 is SVGAGI. Trimming cost V 7 bases and J 5 bases; bases outside gene matches: 6. DNA of the CDR3: TGTGCCAGCACTTTGGACAGGGGGCGAACTGAAGCTTTCTTT. It yields the protein CASTLDRGRTEAFF.

This chain links TRBV7-9 with TRBJ1-3; the D gene is possibly TRBD1 (6 bases). Germline assignment: CDR1 SEHNR and CDR2 FQNEAQ (reference sequence). The CDR3 has 15 amino acids. The V end was cut by 4 bases, the J end by 4 bases, with 14 bases between. The CDR3 DNA reads TGTGCCAGCAGCTGGGACACCCAGGCGGGAAACACCATATATTTT. Protein product: CASSWDTQAGNTIYF. Based on the CDR3 plus reference TRBV7-9 and TRBJ1-3, the full variable domain is DTGVSQNPRHKITKRGQNVTFRCDPISEHNRLYWYRQTLGQGPEFLTYFQNEAQLEKSRLLSDRFSAERPKGSFSTLEIQRTEQGDSAMYLCASSWDTQAGNTIYFGEGSWLTVV.

The chain combines TRBV4-1 with TRBJ1-2; tentative D call: TRBD1 (5 bases). The CDR3 contains 15 residues. Per the germline V gene, CDR1 is MGHRA and CDR2 is YSYEKL. V lost 0 bases, J lost 2 bases, and 10 bases lay in between. The CDR3 is CASSQEPSGNYGYTF. The DNA for the CDR3 is TGCGCCAGCAGCCAAGAACCCTCAGGGAACTATGGCTACACCTTC.